The 14 T cell receptor beta chains below come from one sample, sequenced in a study of cytomegalovirus exposure and HLA in healthy donors. Researchers ran the PCR with 60 Vbeta and 13 Jbeta primers. The protocol was immunoSEQ multiplex PCR, while the TCRdb copy is restricted to in-frame clones and leaves out a portion. The profile shows about 150,000 clones, roughly 81% of them singletons. Material: PBMCs. These receptors were obtained from a girl aged 10-17 years in good health and CMV-seropositive.

The V and J genes are TRBV5-1 and TRBJ2-7; perhaps TRBD1 as D (5 bases). Trimming shortened V by 0 bases and J by 5 bases, and 15 bases separated the two germline ends. CDR1 is SGHRS, CDR2 YFSETQ, per germline. The length of the CDR3 is 15 residues. The chain's CDR3 is CASSLAQVGAHEQYF. The CDR3 DNA is TGCGCCAGCAGCTTGGCCCAGGTTGGGGCCCACGAGCAGTACTTC.

This rearrangement joins TRBV5-1 to TRBJ1-1, with 8 bases identical to TRBD1. V trimming: 4 bases; J trimming: 3 bases; junction bases outside the gene matches: 8. Germline CDR1 reads SGHRS; CDR2 reads YFSETQ. CDR3 size: 15 residues. Here the CDR3 reads CASSRGRTGYTEAFF. Written as DNA, the CDR3 is TGCGCCAGCAGCCGTGGGCGGACAGGGTACACTGAAGCTTTCTTT.

The V gene is TRBV15, the J gene TRBJ2-3; the D gene is possibly TRBD2 (6 bases). Between the trimmed V and J ends, which lost 1 base and 0 bases, there was a span of 11 bases. CDR3 size: 16 residues. CDR1 is LNHNV and CDR2 is YYDKDF in the germline V gene (reference sequence). CDR3 DNA sequence: TGTGCCACCAGCAGAGGTGGCGGGACCAGCACAGATACGCAGTATTTT. Its protein is CATSRGGGTSTDTQYF.

This clone showed up just a few times. This sequence joins TRBV5-1 and TRBJ1-3; 7 bases map to TRBD1. Germline V gene data show CDR1 as SGHRS and CDR2 as YFSETQ. The CDR3 extends over 14 amino acids. After removal of 4 bases from V and 4 bases from J, the junction contained 5 bases not matched to a gene. Written as DNA, the CDR3 is TGCGCCAGCAGCCTATCGACAGGGGGAAACACCATATATTTT. The encoded protein is CASSLSTGGNTIYF.

CDR3 coding DNA: TGTGCCAGCTCACTTTCGACAGGAGAGACTGAAGCTTTCTTT. This codes for CASSLSTGETEAFF. The chain carries TRBV18 and TRBJ1-1; tentative D call: TRBD1 (6 bases). Trimming shortened V by 4 bases and J by 5 bases, and 14 bases separated the two germline ends. The CDR3 contains 14 residues. Germline V gene sequence: CDR1 KGHSH, CDR2 LQKENI.

The V gene is TRBV7-8, the J gene TRBJ1-2, with 8 bases that match TRBD1. The ends lost 4 bases at V and 4 bases at J; junction bases unmatched: 2. The CDR3 is 13 residues long. Germline CDR1 is SGHVS and CDR2 is FQNEAQ. CDR3 loop: CASSWGQAYGYTF. The CDR3 DNA sequence: TGTGCCAGCAGCTGGGGACAGGCCTATGGCTACACCTTC.

The rearrangement uses TRBV9 and TRBJ2-7; 10 bases fit TRBD2. In germline, CDR1 is SGDLS, CDR2 YYNGEE. The V and J ends lost 0 bases and 3 bases, in that order; junction bases with no gene match: 6. This CDR3 contains 16 residues. This chain's CDR3 is CASSVASGGAVYEQYF. DNA for the CDR3: TGTGCCAGCAGCGTAGCAAGCGGGGGGGCGGTCTACGAGCAGTACTTC.

The CDR3 loop is CASSLAGTGGPYEQYF. The CDR3 region has the DNA TGCGCCAGCAGCTTGGCGGGGACAGGTGGACCCTACGAGCAGTACTTC. The J gene is TRBJ2-7, the V gene TRBV5-1; 8 bases are a match to TRBD1. V trimming: 0 bases; J trimming: 2 bases; junction bases outside the gene matches: 7. The germline gives CDR1 SGHRS, CDR2 YFSETQ. The CDR3 has 16 amino acids.

The rearrangement uses TRBV27 and TRBJ1-2; 7 bases are shared with TRBD1. CDR3 length equals 15 residues. Germline V CDR1 and CDR2: MNHEY, SMNVEV (reference sequence). Germline trimming cut 5 bases from V and 8 bases from J; bases unmatched to any gene: 14. The CDR3: CASSLGDSLSEGYTF. CDR3 coding DNA: TGTGCCAGCAGTCTGGGGGACAGCCTTTCCGAGGGCTACACCTTC.

V gene TRBV6-1 combines with J gene TRBJ1-3; D may be TRBD1 (6 bases). CDR1 is MNHNS, CDR2 SASEGT, per germline. Between the trimmed V and J ends, which lost 8 bases and 7 bases, there was a span of 15 bases. The CDR3 runs 13 residues. The CDR3 DNA reads TGTGCCAGCTCGACAGGCCCCGGGAACACCATATATTTT. Amino acids: CASSTGPGNTIYF.

The V gene is TRBV9, the J gene TRBJ1-1, with D perhaps TRBD1 (5 bases). Germline V gene data show CDR1 as SGDLS and CDR2 as YYNGEE. Trimming removed 6 bases at V and 3 bases at J, with 15 bases between. The CDR3 consists of 14 residues. The CDR3 protein is CASTHGQGDTEAFF. The CDR3 DNA sequence: TGTGCCAGCACCCACGGACAAGGGGACACTGAAGCTTTCTTT.

CDR3 in amino acids: CASSKKDRSTYEQYF. DNA of the CDR3: TGTGCCAGCAGCAAAAAGGACAGGTCAACCTACGAGCAGTACTTC. This chain connects TRBV21-1 to TRBJ2-7; the D call of TRBD1 is as the table states it, not checked on the DNA. TRBV21-1 is classified as a pseudogene. The CDR3 totals 15 residues.

This clone was seen once. The chain uses TRBV19 and TRBJ1-1; 8 bases fit TRBD1. Trimming at V came to 5 bases and at J to 4 bases, leaving 3 bases not matched to a gene. There are 13 residues in the CDR3. From germline, CDR1 is LNHDA and CDR2 SQIVND (reference sequence). This CDR3 reads CASSSDRGTEAFF. CDR3 DNA sequence: TGTGCCAGTAGTTCCGACAGGGGCACTGAAGCTTTCTTT.

This clone has a single count. The CDR3 here is CASSPRTGGLFSSDTYGYTF. CDR3 DNA: TGTGCCAGTAGTCCACGGACAGGGGGTCTATTCAGCTCGGACACGTATGGCTACACCTTC. V and J are TRBV19 and TRBJ1-2; 10 bases are a match to TRBD1. J gave up 5 bases and V 5 bases, and 23 bases lay outside the gene matches. The CDR3 loop spans 20 amino acids. The V gene's germline CDR1 is LNHDA and CDR2 SQIVND (reference sequence).